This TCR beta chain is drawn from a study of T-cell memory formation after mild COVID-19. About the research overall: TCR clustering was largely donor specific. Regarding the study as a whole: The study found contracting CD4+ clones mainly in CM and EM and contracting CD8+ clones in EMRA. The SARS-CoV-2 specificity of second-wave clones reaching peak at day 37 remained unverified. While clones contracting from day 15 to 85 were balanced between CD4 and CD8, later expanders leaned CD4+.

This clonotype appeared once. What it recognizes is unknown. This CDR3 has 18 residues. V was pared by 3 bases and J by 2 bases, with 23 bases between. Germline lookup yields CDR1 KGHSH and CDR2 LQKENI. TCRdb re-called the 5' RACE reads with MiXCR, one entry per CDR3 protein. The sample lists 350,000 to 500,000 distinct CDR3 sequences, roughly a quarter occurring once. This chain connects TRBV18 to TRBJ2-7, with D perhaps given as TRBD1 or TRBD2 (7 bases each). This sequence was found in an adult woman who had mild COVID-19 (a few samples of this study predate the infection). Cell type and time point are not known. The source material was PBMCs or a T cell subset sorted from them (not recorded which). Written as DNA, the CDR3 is TGTGCCAGCTCACCCGGGGGGACAGTCCTAGCGGAAGCCTACGAGCAGTACTTC. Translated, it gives CASSPGGTVLAEAYEQYF.